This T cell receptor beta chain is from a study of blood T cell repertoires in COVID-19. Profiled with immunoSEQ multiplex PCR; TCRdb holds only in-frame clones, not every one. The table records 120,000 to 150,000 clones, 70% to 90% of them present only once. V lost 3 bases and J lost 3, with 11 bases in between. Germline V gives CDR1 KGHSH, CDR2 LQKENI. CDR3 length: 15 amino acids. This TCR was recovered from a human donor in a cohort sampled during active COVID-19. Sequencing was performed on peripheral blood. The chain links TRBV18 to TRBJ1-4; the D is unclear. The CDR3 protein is CASSPVRQANEKLFF. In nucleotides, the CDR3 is TGTGCCAGCTCACCGGTCAGACAAGCTAATGAAAAACTGTTTTTT.